This record covers a single T cell receptor beta chain. Its matching antigen is unknown. The sample comes from a study of cytomegalovirus exposure and HLA in healthy donors. Study findings and constraints: Sequencing likely caused a cluster of highly shared sequence variants.

The PCR used 60 Vbeta and 13 Jbeta primers. Generated by immunoSEQ multiplex PCR, the TCRdb table keeps only in-frame clones and is missing some. Among some 120,000 clones listed, approximately 80% were seen once. Despite likely unrecorded immune exposures, the donors were nominally healthy at the time of sampling. Germline V gene data show CDR1 as SGHRS and CDR2 as YFSETQ. J was trimmed by 5 bases and V by 4 bases; bases with no gene match: 16. The CDR3 has 17 amino acids. The clonotype originates from a woman aged 40 to 50 in good health and CMV-seropositive. The chain combines TRBV5-1 with TRBJ2-5; 8 nucleotides match TRBD1. The sequenced sample was PBMCs. The CDR3 DNA sequence: TGCGCCAGCAGCCTGGGACAGGTTGCGTGGTTAGATGAGACCCAGTACTTC. Translating gives CASSLGQVAWLDETQYF.